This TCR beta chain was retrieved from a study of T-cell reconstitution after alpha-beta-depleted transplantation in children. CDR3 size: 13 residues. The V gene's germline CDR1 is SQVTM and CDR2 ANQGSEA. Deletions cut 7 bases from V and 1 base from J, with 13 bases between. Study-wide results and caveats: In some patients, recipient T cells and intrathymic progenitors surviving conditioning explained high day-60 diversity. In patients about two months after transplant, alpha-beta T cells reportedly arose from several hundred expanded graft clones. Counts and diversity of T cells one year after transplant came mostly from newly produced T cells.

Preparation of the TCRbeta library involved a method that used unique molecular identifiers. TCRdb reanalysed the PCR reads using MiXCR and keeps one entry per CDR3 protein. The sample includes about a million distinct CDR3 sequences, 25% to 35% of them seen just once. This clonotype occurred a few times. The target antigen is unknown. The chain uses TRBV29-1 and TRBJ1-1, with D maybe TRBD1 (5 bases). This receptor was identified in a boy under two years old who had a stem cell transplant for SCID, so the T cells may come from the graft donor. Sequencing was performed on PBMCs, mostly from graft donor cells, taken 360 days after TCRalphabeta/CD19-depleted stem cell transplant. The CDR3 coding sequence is TGCAGCGCGGAGCGACAGTCGAACACTGAAGCTTTCTTT. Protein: CSAERQSNTEAFF.